The entry below gives a single T cell receptor beta chain sequence along with its context. The source of the sample is a study of blood T cell repertoires in COVID-19. In the study overall: PBMCs, B-cell-depleted T cells, or T cells were the source of the cDNA or gDNA that made up the material.

The CDR3 runs 16 residues. After removal of 5 bases from V and 2 bases from J, the junction contained 8 bases not matched to a gene. CDR1 and CDR2 from the germline V gene are MGHRA and YSYEKL. Everyone who took part was about 18 to 89 years old, and they came from about two dozen US areas. Assignments of participants to cohorts depended upon their own reported clinical history. Exposed participants came across a COVID-19 case within 2 weeks before study entry. Repertoires were generated with immunoSEQ multiplex PCR, while TCRdb's copy carries only in-frame clones and drops some. The sample lists 200,000 to 250,000 clones, 80% to 90% occurring once.

The source of this sequence is a woman aged 30 to 39 who had been exposed to COVID-19. Sequencing was done on a sample of PBMCs or T cells enriched from blood (not recorded which). This rearrangement joins TRBV4-1 to TRBJ2-3, with TRBD2 matching 9 bases. CDR3 bases: TGCGCCAGCAGCTTCCTGGCGGGAGGGCCCACAGATACGCAGTATTTT. It translates to CASSFLAGGPTDTQYF.